This entry features one T cell receptor beta chain sequence. Germline V lookup: CDR1 SGHAT, CDR2 FQNNGV. V shed 6 bases and J shed 6 bases, with 27 bases lying between them. This CDR3 spans 18 amino acids. Clones were sequenced by immunoSEQ multiplex PCR, and TCRdb holds only the in-frame ones, with some missing. This table has about 58,000 clones, approximately 90% appearing once. This sample is part of a study of blood T cell repertoires in COVID-19. On the study more broadly: PBMCs, B-cell-depleted T cells, or T cells provided the cDNA or gDNA that made up the material.

The material sequenced was peripheral blood. The rearrangement uses TRBV11-2 and TRBJ1-3; a possible D gene is TRBD1 (5 bases). This sequence originates from a woman aged 55-69 years with active COVID-19. CDR3 DNA: TGTGCCAGCAGTAACCTCCAGGGCAGGAAATTAATGGAAAACACCATATATTTT. It codes for CASSNLQGRKLMENTIYF. Supplemented by reference TRBV11-2 and TRBJ1-3, the full variable domain reads EAGVAQSPRYKIIEKRQSVAFWCNPISGHATLYWYQQILGQGPKLLIQFQNNGVVDDSQLPKDRFSAERLKGVDSTLKIQPAKLEDSAVYLCASSNLQGRKLMENTIYFGEGSWLTVV.